Below, 7 T cell receptor beta chains from the same sample are listed, as sequenced in a study of blood T cell repertoires in COVID-19. Clones were read by immunoSEQ multiplex PCR, and TCRdb kept only the in-frame ones, dropping some. The table lists 300,000 or so clones, about 90% of them singletons. The specimen sequenced was peripheral blood. The receptors were sampled from a woman in her thirties or forties with acute or convalescent COVID-19.

This clone was detected a few times. The V call is TRBV12-5, the J call TRBJ1-2; possibly TRBD1 for D (6 bases). CDR3 length equals 19 residues. Trimming took 0 bases from V and 0 from J, leaving 20 bases between them. Germline V gives CDR1 LGHNT, CDR2 FRNRAP. CDR3 sequence: CASGLVLGQPSPTNYGYTF. CDR3 nucleotide sequence: TGTGCTAGTGGTTTGGTCTTGGGACAACCTTCCCCTACTAACTATGGCTACACCTTC. Full variable domain (rest looked up from reference TRBV12-5 and TRBJ1-2): DARVTQTPRHKVTEMGQEVTMRCQPILGHNTVFWYRQTMMQGLELLAYFRNRAPLDDSGMPKDRFSAEMPDATLATLKIQPSEPRDSAVYFCASGLVLGQPSPTNYGYTFGSGTRLTVV.

The chain couples TRBV12-3 or TRBV12-4 to TRBJ2-3; the match to TRBD2 covers 9 bases. This CDR3 region has 13 residues. J gave up 4 bases and V 9 bases, and 5 bases lay outside the gene matches. The CDR3 spells CASNGGGADTQYF. In nucleotides, the CDR3 is TGTGCCAGTAACGGCGGGGGGGCAGATACGCAGTATTTT.

The J gene is TRBJ1-6, the V gene TRBV10-3; 8 bases agree with TRBD1. The CDR3 spans 15 residues. Trimming took 6 bases from V and 10 from J; bases not matched to a gene: 11. Per the germline V gene, CDR1 is ENHRY and CDR2 is SYGVKD. CDR3 amino acids: CAISRGQGRESPLHF. Written as DNA, the CDR3 is TGTGCCATCAGCAGAGGACAGGGACGGGAATCACCCCTCCACTTT.

This clone was seen only once. The rearrangement links TRBV11-2 to TRBJ1-1; 7 positions match TRBD1. J gave up 7 bases and V 1 base, and 6 bases lay outside the gene matches. The CDR3 is 14 amino acids. Germline CDR1 is SGHAT and CDR2 is FQNNGV. The CDR3, as DNA: TGTGCCAGCAGCTTAGGGAGAGGGGGCATTGAAGCTTTCTTT. It translates to CASSLGRGGIEAFF.

The chain links TRBV19 to TRBJ2-3; D remains ambiguous. The V gene lost 3 bases and the J gene lost 5 bases, with 9 bases spanning the gap. This CDR3 region has 13 residues. In germline, CDR1 is LNHDA, CDR2 SQIVND (reference sequence). In nucleotides, the CDR3 is TGTGCCAGTAGTATCACTCCCGGAGATACGCAGTATTTT. It codes for CASSITPGDTQYF.

The rearrangement joins TRBV29-1 to TRBJ1-1, with 7 bases lining up with TRBD1. V dropped 7 bases and J dropped 4; count of bases not matched to a gene: 3. CDR1 SQVTM and CDR2 ANQGSEA come from the germline V gene. The CDR3 is 11 amino acids. CDR3 nucleotides: TGCAGCGCCGGGACAGCCACTGAAGCTTTCTTT. Residues: CSAGTATEAFF.

The V and J genes are TRBV7-9 and TRBJ1-2; D is unclear. V was trimmed by 1 base and J by 6 bases, leaving 6 bases between them. The CDR3 is 12 residues long. CDR1 is SEHNR and CDR2 is FQNEAQ in the germline V gene (reference sequence). The CDR3 DNA follows: TGTGCCAGCAGCTTAGGGGCTCATGGCTACACCTTC. Translating gives CASSLGAHGYTF. The whole variable domain, filled in from reference TRBV7-9 and TRBJ1-2, reads DTGVSQNPRHKITKRGQNVTFRCDPISEHNRLYWYRQTLGQGPEFLTYFQNEAQLEKSRLLSDRFSAERPKGSFSTLEIQRTEQGDSAMYLCASSLGAHGYTFGSGTRLTVV.